Sequencing of this T cell receptor (beta chain) was carried out in a study of T cell repertoires in ileal Crohn's disease (dated 2019 in TCRdb). About the investigation overall: The median duration of disease was 7.9 years, and at the time of surgery around 36% of patients were active smokers. Every patient underwent surgery because of a complication, which was stricturing disease in approximately 60% of cases and penetrating disease in 39%. Roughly half of the patients were given postoperative therapy, with 15 to 20 on anti-TNF agents and 10 to 12 on thiopurines. TCR repertoire analysis was done in some 60 Crohn's disease patients from a prospective multicentre cohort. Running in parallel with the study was a multicentre cohort set up to find predictors of early endoscopic recurrence following ileocolonic resection. Endoscopic postoperative recurrence was defined as a Rutgeerts score above i0. The study sequenced 150 to 200 mucosal samples from around 60 patients, taken at several locations on the surgical specimen and at postoperative endoscopy.

Points on this clone: Its binding antigen is unknown. The sample holds no much larger clone one base away, and base qualities are not on file.

Summary of the overall study and its limitations: Mucosal CD4 and CD8 T cells were sorted and sequenced only in a subgroup of patients, the size of which was not stated. Compared with CD4 T cells, sorted CD8 T cells contained more high-frequency clones, which suggests that the mucosal expansions were mostly CD8. Higher percentages of high-frequency clones at the time of surgery were linked to endoscopic recurrence, and every patient with clonality above 26.8% (18/57) had recurrence. Compared with non-smokers, patients who were active smokers at surgery showed a significantly higher proportion of clonal expansions (approximately 26% vs 17%, p=0.02).

Based on the germline V gene, the CDR1 and CDR2 sequences are SGHRS and YFSETQ. Spanning cysteine to phenylalanine, the CDR3 consists of 15 amino acids. Just the 45-base CDR3 DNA is kept, in frame starting at base 1. V loses 4 bases at its end and J loses 6 bases; junction bases beyond the gene matches: 10. Adults with ileal or ileocolonic Crohn's disease for whom ileocolonic resection was indicated were considered eligible. Whole ileal mucosal biopsies were kept frozen at -80 degrees C prior to DNA extraction. Genomic DNA was extracted from frozen whole biopsies with a TRizol-based method and quantified on a NanoDrop 2000 spectrophotometer. For commercial TCRB immunosequencing, 400 to 550 nanograms of biopsy DNA were submitted for each sample. A two-step, amplification bias-controlled multiplex PCR was used by Adaptive Biotechnology to amplify CDR3 regions from genomic DNA. The first PCR used primers for every V and J gene segment; the second PCR added barcodes and Illumina adapters. CDR3 libraries were sequenced on an Illumina instrument. As for the authors' bioinformatics: Analysis combined the vendor-provided pipelines with custom analysis of raw data in R/Bioconductor under R version 3.3.0. Clonality, which ranges from 0 to 1, was calculated as the inverse of the normalised Shannon entropy across all productive clones. The repertoire share taken up by the top 100 clones defined high-frequency clones, and only clones that passed a 95% confidence test were kept. Repertoire diversity was measured with the Simpson index, and overlap between samples was measured with the Morisita-Horn index. TCRdb retrieved this table from immuneACCESS and kept in-frame rearrangements only. Not all clones are present; in checked studies, unresolved V genes account for under half, and no reason is known for the remainder. V, J and clone size reflect that table, while D and trimming were determined from the DNA. This sample has around 15,000 clones in its table, and approximately 80% of those were observed once. 4.2% of the sample rests with the top ten.

This sequence originates from an adult with Crohn's disease. The V gene is TRBV5-1 and the J gene is TRBJ2-1; 7 central nucleotides agree with TRBD2. Sample: ileal tissue. CDR3 reads: CASSPPAGVGNEQFF. The nucleotide sequence is given as TGCGCCAGCAGCCCCCCTGCGGGAGTGGGCAATGAGCAGTTCTTC.